The clone carrying this TCR beta chain was counted ten times or more. This sample was included in a study of T cells in Graves' hyperthyroidism and ophthalmopathy. RNA transcripts provided the source from which TCR beta CDR3 regions were amplified. The TCR CDR3 first-round RT-PCR relied on the HTBI primer set. Using its own MiXCR run on the multiplex PCR reads, TCRdb lists one record per CDR3 protein. The repertoire holds about 640,000 distinct CDR3 sequences, roughly 20% seen once, with 30% to 40% in the top ten. V was trimmed by 1 base and J by 3 bases, leaving 9 bases between them. The germline CDR1 and CDR2 sequences are MNHEY and SVGAGI. This CDR3 comprises 14 residues.

The rearrangement joins TRBV6-5 to TRBJ1-1; perhaps TRBD1 as D (5 bases). The sample taken for sequencing was blood. The TCR was taken from a man between 25 and 39 years old with Graves' ophthalmopathy. CDR3 in DNA: TGTGCCAGCAGTTACTTAGGGACGCACACTGAAGCTTTCTTT. Translation gives CASSYLGTHTEAFF.